Each of the 25 T cell receptor beta chains below was sequenced from the same sample in a study of regulatory dendritic cells for organ transplantation. Profiling relied on immunoSEQ multiplex PCR, and the TCRdb table lists in-frame clones only, not all of them. The repertoire holds under 40,000 clones, with around nine tenths as singletons. Sequenced input: naive CD8+ T cells from blood. Subset indicated: CD45RA+ naive T cells. Every receptor here comes from a human donor in good health.

The V call is TRBV6-6, the J call TRBJ2-7; TRBD1 is a possible D gene (6 bases). The V and J ends lost 4 bases and 0 bases respectively, with 10 bases between them. Per germline, CDR1 MNHNY and CDR2 SVGAGI (reference sequence). The CDR3 has 14 amino acids. CDR3 sequence: CASSSRGYSYEQYF. In nucleotides, the CDR3 is TGTGCCAGCAGTTCTAGGGGGTACTCCTACGAGCAGTACTTC.

The chain links TRBV30 to TRBJ2-2; 7 bases align to TRBD1. This CDR3 is 15 amino acids long. From germline, CDR1 is GTSNPN and CDR2 SVGIG (reference sequence). Trimming at V came to 4 bases and at J to 0 bases, leaving 5 bases not matched to a gene. The CDR3 bases are TGTGCCTGGACCAAGGGACAGACGAACACCGGGGAGCTGTTTTTT. Protein sequence: CAWTKGQTNTGELFF.

The V call is TRBV19, the J call TRBJ1-2; D call uncertain. In germline, CDR1 is LNHDA, CDR2 SQIVND (reference sequence). Trimming left V 8 bases short and J 4 bases short, with 17 bases between. The CDR3 covers 14 residues. CDR3 loop: CASQGKPVGYGYTF. Written as DNA, the CDR3 is TGTGCCAGTCAAGGCAAACCTGTTGGCTATGGCTACACCTTC.

The chain is built from TRBV5-5 and TRBJ2-7; 7 nucleotides agree with TRBD1. Per germline, CDR1 SGHKS and CDR2 YYEKEE (reference sequence). The J segment lost 2 bases and the V segment lost 1 base, leaving 3 bases of the junction unmatched. This CDR3 has 14 residues. The CDR3 DNA reads as TGTGCCAGCAGCTTGACAGGGGTTACCTACGAGCAGTACTTC. It specifies CASSLTGVTYEQYF.

The chain combines TRBV7-8 with TRBJ1-4; tentative D call: TRBD1 (6 bases). This CDR3 has 16 residues. Germline CDR1 is SGHVS and CDR2 is FQNEAQ. Trimming took 1 base from V and 7 from J, leaving 16 bases between them. CDR3 protein: CASSLEVRGPVEKLFF. The CDR3 bases are TGTGCCAGCAGCTTAGAGGTGCGGGGGCCTGTTGAAAAACTGTTTTTT.

The V and J genes are TRBV2 and TRBJ2-1; D gene unclear. The V and J ends lost 0 bases and 5 bases respectively, with 17 bases between them. The CDR3 length is 17 residues. Germline CDR1 and CDR2: SNHLY and FYNNEI. The CDR3 bases are TGTGCCAGCAGTGAAGCCCCGCGCGAGAGGATCAACAATGAGCAGTTCTTC. It yields the protein CASSEAPRERINNEQFF.

The V gene is TRBV30, the J gene TRBJ1-1; D is uncertain. The CDR3 runs 15 residues. The germline V gene encodes CDR1 GTSNPN and CDR2 SVGIG (reference sequence). The V end lost 2 bases, the J end lost 5 bases, and 18 bases lay between the germline ends. This CDR3 reads CAWSPGRPRETEAFF. The CDR3 nucleotides are TGTGCCTGGAGTCCGGGTCGCCCCCGGGAGACTGAAGCTTTCTTT.

This clone was counted once. This chain uses TRBV4-1 with TRBJ1-2, with 9 bases matching TRBD1. The CDR3 is 15 amino acids. The V gene's germline CDR1 is MGHRA and CDR2 YSYEKL. V shed 1 base, J shed 4 bases, and the junction held 4 bases outside the gene matches. CDR3 protein: CASSQGGDRVYGYTF. DNA for the CDR3: TGCGCCAGCAGCCAAGGCGGGGACAGGGTCTATGGCTACACCTTC.

The gene calls are TRBV16 and TRBJ1-1, with 8 bases matching TRBD1. Germline trimming cut 2 bases from V and 0 bases from J; bases unmatched to any gene: 11. Germline-derived CDR1 and CDR2 are KGHSY and FQNENV. The length of the CDR3 is 18 residues. Here the CDR3 DNA reads TGTGCCAGCAGCCAAACTACCCCCGGACAGGGCGTGAACACTGAAGCTTTCTTT. Translating gives CASSQTTPGQGVNTEAFF.

CDR3 in amino acids: CASSFSLAGGTDTQYF. The CDR3 nucleotides are TGTGCCAGCAGCTTTAGCCTAGCGGGAGGCACAGATACGCAGTATTTT. The chain combines TRBV5-5 with TRBJ2-3; TRBD2 matches 10 bases. The ends lost 2 bases at V and 1 base at J; junction bases unmatched: 4. CDR3 length equals 16 residues. The germline CDR1 and CDR2 sequences are SGHKS and YYEKEE (reference sequence).

The chain recombines TRBV4-3 with TRBJ2-2; D gene unclear. Germline assignment: CDR1 LGHNA and CDR2 YSLEER. Trimming took off 5 bases at V and 6 bases at J, with 16 bases between the two ends. CDR3 length equals 15 residues. The DNA for the CDR3 is TGCGCCAGCAGCAGTTGGGTCTATCAGGCCGGGGAGCTGTTTTTT. This translates into CASSSWVYQAGELFF.

This clone has just a few counts. The V gene is TRBV28, the J gene TRBJ1-2; D might be TRBD1 (5 bases). Germline V lookup: CDR1 MDHEN, CDR2 SYDVKM. The germline V and J ends were trimmed by 10 bases and 7 bases, with 10 bases remaining between them. This CDR3 contains 10 residues. DNA for the CDR3: TGTGCCACAGGGAGATCTGGCTACACCTTC. It codes for CATGRSGYTF.

The rearrangement joins TRBV7-3 to TRBJ1-3, with D unclear. This CDR3 has 18 amino acids. Per germline, CDR1 SGHTA and CDR2 FQGTGA. The germline V and J ends were trimmed by 4 bases and 4 bases, with 23 bases remaining between them. The CDR3 coding sequence is TGTGCCAGCAGCTCTTATCAAACCCCGAAAGGGCCAGGAAACACCATATATTTT. It specifies CASSSYQTPKGPGNTIYF.

This clone appeared once. This rearrangement joins TRBV25-1 to TRBJ2-7; D unclear. This CDR3 contains 11 residues. With 4 bases removed from V and 2 bases from J, the gap between germline ends came to 3 bases. The germline V gene encodes CDR1 MGHDK and CDR2 SYGVNS. CDR3 amino acids: CASSGAYEQYF. The CDR3 DNA follows: TGTGCCAGCAGTGGGGCCTACGAGCAGTACTTC.

The chain combines TRBV25-1 with TRBJ1-1; 8 bases are a match to TRBD1. The germline V gene encodes CDR1 MGHDK and CDR2 SYGVNS. J was trimmed by 1 base and V by 6 bases; bases with no gene match: 4. The length of the CDR3 is 14 residues. The CDR3 nucleotides read TGTGCCAGCAGAGGACAGGGAACGAACACTGAAGCTTTCTTT. Protein sequence: CASRGQGTNTEAFF. The whole variable domain, remainder taken from reference TRBV25-1 and TRBJ1-1, is EADIYQTPRYLVIGTGKKITLECSQTMGHDKMYWYQQDPGMELHLIHYSYGVNSTEKGDLSSESTVSRIRTEHFPLTLESARPSHTSQYLCASRGQGTNTEAFFGQGTRLTVV.

The chain recombines TRBV28 with TRBJ2-1, with D possibly matching TRBD2 (5 bases). The CDR3 spans 16 residues. The V gene's germline CDR1 is MDHEN and CDR2 SYDVKM. V gave up 1 base and J gave up 0 bases, with 10 bases separating them. The CDR3 nucleotides read TGTGCCAGCAGTTTATTTGCGGGTAGCTCCTACAATGAGCAGTTCTTC. Protein sequence: CASSLFAGSSYNEQFF.

This chain joins TRBV29-1 and TRBJ2-2; the D is unclear. The CDR3 is 13 amino acids. CDR1 SQVTM and CDR2 ANQGSEA come from the germline V gene. The V and J ends lost 1 base and 6 bases respectively, with 9 bases between them. The CDR3 loop reads CSVEVGGAGELFF. The CDR3 DNA is TGCAGCGTTGAAGTCGGTGGTGCCGGGGAGCTGTTTTTT.

This chain uses TRBV15 with TRBJ1-2; no clear D. With 8 bases removed from V and 1 base from J, the gap between germline ends came to 11 bases. The CDR3 is 13 residues long. Looked up from germline, CDR1 is LNHNV and CDR2 is YYDKDF (reference sequence). The chain's CDR3 is CATSPEGNYGYTF. The CDR3 nucleotides read TGTGCCACCTCCCCGGAGGGTAACTATGGCTACACCTTC.

The chain joins TRBV2 to TRBJ2-5, with a tentative D call TRBD1 (5 bases). The CDR3 has 13 amino acids. Germline V CDR1 and CDR2: SNHLY, FYNNEI. V lost 6 bases to trimming and J lost 0 bases, with 8 bases between them. Here the CDR3 DNA reads TGTGCCAGCAGGGGGCGGAACCAAGAGACCCAGTACTTC. Its translation is CASRGRNQETQYF.

The chain combines TRBV7-9 with TRBJ2-7, with D uncertain. Trimming cost V 6 bases and J 0 bases, with 9 bases left between them. This CDR3 is 13 amino acids long. Germline assignment: CDR1 SEHNR and CDR2 FQNEAQ (reference sequence). CDR3 bases: TGTGCCAGCAGGGACGGTAGCTCCTACGAGCAGTACTTC. Protein product: CASRDGSSYEQYF. The full variable domain, completed using reference TRBV7-9 and TRBJ2-7, is DTGVSQNPRHKITKRGQNVTFRCDPISEHNRLYWYRQTLGQGPEFLTYFQNEAQLEKSRLLSDRFSAERPKGSFSTLEIQRTEQGDSAMYLCASRDGSSYEQYFGPGTRLTVT.

The chain uses TRBV2 and TRBJ1-1, with D perhaps matching TRBD1 (5 bases). Germline CDR1 is SNHLY and CDR2 is FYNNEI. There are 14 residues in the CDR3. With 2 bases removed from V and 2 bases from J, the gap between germline ends came to 9 bases. CDR3: CASSEPGSNTEAFF. The CDR3 DNA reads as TGTGCCAGCAGTGAACCAGGGAGTAACACTGAAGCTTTCTTT.

The chain employs TRBV7-9 and TRBJ2-3; 7 bases line up with TRBD2. V gave up 6 bases and J gave up 2 bases; unmatched junction bases: 5. The germline CDR1 and CDR2 sequences are SEHNR and FQNEAQ (reference sequence). CDR3 length equals 14 residues. The CDR3 region is CASRATSYTDTQYF. Written as DNA, the CDR3 is TGTGCCAGCAGGGCGACTAGCTACACAGATACGCAGTATTTT.

The CDR3 DNA sequence: TGTGCCAGCAGCGTAGGGAGAATGGGTCCCTACGAGCAGTACTTC. Its translation is CASSVGRMGPYEQYF. This rearrangement joins TRBV9 to TRBJ2-7; D unresolved. CDR3 size: 15 residues. Per the germline V gene, CDR1 is SGDLS and CDR2 is YYNGEE. The ends were cut back, 0 bases at V and 2 bases at J, with 12 bases in the middle.

V gene TRBV7-9 combines with J gene TRBJ1-1; D unresolved. The CDR3 length is 10 residues. CDR1 and CDR2 from the germline V gene are SEHNR and FQNEAQ (reference sequence). Trimming took 9 bases from V and 4 from J, leaving 6 bases between them. CDR3 sequence (DNA): TGTGCCAGTGGAGGCACTGAAGCTTTCTTT. Translating gives CASGGTEAFF.

This chain links TRBV9 with TRBJ2-7, with D unclear. Looked up from germline, CDR1 is SGDLS and CDR2 is YYNGEE. V was trimmed by 2 bases and J by 6 bases, leaving 21 bases between them. The CDR3 spans 16 residues. This chain's CDR3 is CASSVSLLPPPGEQYF. CDR3 in DNA: TGTGCCAGCAGCGTCTCCTTGCTTCCTCCCCCTGGCGAGCAGTACTTC.